The next 28 T cell receptor beta chains were all read from a single sample in a study of blood T cell repertoires in COVID-19. Generated by immunoSEQ multiplex PCR, the TCRdb table keeps only in-frame clones and is missing some. This sample carries about 210,000 clones, approximately 80% of them seen once, and the ten largest clones take 9.5% to 15%. Sequenced sample: peripheral blood. These receptors were obtained from a human donor in a cohort sampled during active COVID-19.

This chain uses TRBV2 with TRBJ2-7; TRBD1 aligns across 7 bases. The germline V gene encodes CDR1 SNHLY and CDR2 FYNNEI. There are 13 residues in the CDR3. V shed 7 bases, J shed 6 bases, and the junction held 9 bases outside the gene matches. The CDR3 DNA sequence: TGTGCCAGCAATACCCTGTCAGGGGGCGAGCAGTACTTC. Its protein is CASNTLSGGEQYF.

This clone was found a few times. This chain connects TRBV6-1 to TRBJ1-3, with a possible D match to TRBD1 (6 bases). Germline V gene sequence: CDR1 MNHNS, CDR2 SASEGT. The CDR3 consists of 13 residues. V gave up 3 bases and J gave up 5 bases, with 8 bases separating them. As DNA, the CDR3 is TGTGCCAGCAGTGAGAGGGGGAGAAACACCATATATTTT. It encodes CASSERGRNTIYF.

The rearrangement joins TRBV12-3 or TRBV12-4 to TRBJ2-7, with TRBD1 matching over 9 bases. The V and J ends lost 8 bases and 6 bases, in that order; junction bases with no gene match: 8. There are 13 residues in the CDR3. Here the CDR3 reads CASGRTGDGEQYF. CDR3 in DNA: TGTGCCAGCGGAAGGACAGGGGACGGCGAGCAGTACTTC.

This chain joins TRBV6-1 and TRBJ2-2; possibly TRBD2 for D (5 bases). Germline CDR1 is MNHNS and CDR2 is SASEGT. Trimming cost V 2 bases and J 1 base, with 8 bases left between them. The CDR3 spans 15 residues. The CDR3 sequence: CASSEPAENTGELFF. CDR3 bases: TGTGCCAGCAGTGAACCAGCGGAGAACACCGGGGAGCTGTTTTTT.

CDR3 amino acids: CAWSWRGEAFF. The CDR3 DNA follows: TGTGCCTGGAGTTGGAGGGGCGAAGCTTTCTTT. The V and J genes are TRBV30 and TRBJ1-1; D is possibly TRBD1 (5 bases). V lost 2 bases, J lost 8 bases, and 9 bases lay in between. CDR1 is GTSNPN and CDR2 is SVGIG in the germline V gene (reference sequence). This CDR3 has 11 residues. Drawing the rest from reference TRBV30 and TRBJ1-1, the complete variable domain is SQTIHQWPATLVQPVGSPLSLECTVEGTSNPNLYWYRQAAGRGLQLLFYSVGIGQISSEVPQNLSASRPQDRQFILSSKKLLLSDSGFYLCAWSWRGEAFFGQGTRLTVV.

A few counts support this clone. V is TRBV12-2 and J is TRBJ1-2; TRBD1, as called in the table, went unchecked against the DNA. TRBV12-2 is a recognized pseudogene. The CDR3 is 14 amino acids. The CDR3 protein is CASRCGQGGRGYTF. The DNA for the CDR3 is TGTGCAAGTCGCTGTGGACAGGGTGGTCGGGGCTACACCTTC.

V is TRBV6-6 and J is TRBJ1-2, with 8 bases identical to TRBD1. This CDR3 has 13 residues. CDR1 is MNHNY, CDR2 SVGAGI, per germline (reference sequence). V shed 7 bases and J 7 bases; nucleotides not matched to a gene: 8. The CDR3 here is CASIKDRGAGYTF. CDR3 DNA sequence: TGTGCCAGCATCAAAGACAGGGGAGCTGGCTACACCTTC.

The chain couples TRBV18 to TRBJ2-1; D is unresolved. Germline CDR1 reads KGHSH; CDR2 reads LQKENI. V gave up 3 bases and J gave up 8 bases, with 8 bases separating them. The CDR3 spans 12 residues. CDR3 residues: CASSPNPDEQFF. The CDR3 coding sequence is TGTGCCAGCTCACCCAACCCGGATGAGCAGTTCTTC.

The chain uses TRBV6-1 and TRBJ1-6; 7 bases are shared with TRBD1. Germline values: CDR1 MNHNS, CDR2 SASEGT. J gave up 7 bases and V 1 base, and 1 base lay outside the gene matches. The CDR3 loop spans 14 amino acids. As DNA, the CDR3 is TGTGCCAGCAGTGAAGGGACAGGCAATTCACCCCTCCACTTT. This codes for CASSEGTGNSPLHF.

The rearrangement uses TRBV28 and TRBJ1-2; D not resolved. V was clipped by 5 bases and J by 6 bases, with 16 bases between them. CDR1 and CDR2 (germline): MDHEN, SYDVKM. The CDR3 has 14 residues. The CDR3 sequence is CASSPGSYGDGYTF. In DNA form, the CDR3 reads TGTGCCAGCAGTCCCGGATCCTACGGGGATGGCTACACCTTC.

The V gene is TRBV2, the J gene TRBJ1-2; D might be TRBD1 (6 bases). Germline lookup yields CDR1 SNHLY and CDR2 FYNNEI. V was clipped by 5 bases and J by 14 bases, with 15 bases between them. The CDR3 runs 11 residues. CDR3 loop: CASSLDSTPTF. The CDR3 DNA reads as TGTGCCAGCAGTTTGGACAGTACGCCGACCTTC.

This clone has a single count. Other DNA sequences from this sample encode an identical CDR3 as well. The chain joins TRBV28 to TRBJ1-2; TRBD1 is a possible D gene (5 bases). The CDR3 contains 11 residues. Looked up from germline, CDR1 is MDHEN and CDR2 is SYDVKM. V lost 1 base and J 8 bases, leaving 5 bases between the germline ends. Here the CDR3 reads CASSLSGGYTF. The CDR3 DNA reads TGTGCCAGCAGTTTATCAGGGGGCTACACCTTC.

The chain carries TRBV30 and TRBJ1-5, with TRBD1 as a possible D gene (5 bases). Germline loops: CDR1 GTSNPN, CDR2 SVGIG (reference sequence). The CDR3 extends over 12 amino acids. Trimming took 3 bases from V and 9 from J, leaving 12 bases between them. The chain's CDR3 is CAWSTDSPPQHF. The CDR3 coding sequence is TGTGCCTGGAGCACCGACAGCCCGCCCCAGCATTTT.

The genes are TRBV2 and TRBJ1-2; no clear D. V was trimmed by 7 bases and J by 3 bases, leaving 12 bases between them. The length of the CDR3 is 13 residues. Germline V lookup: CDR1 SNHLY, CDR2 FYNNEI. In DNA form, the CDR3 reads TGTGCCAGCAAAGACGGGGTCTACTATGGCTACACCTTC. Its protein product is CASKDGVYYGYTF.

This clone came up once. The V and J genes are TRBV3-1 (or the pseudogene TRBV3-2) and TRBJ1-1; unclear D gene. Germline loops: CDR1 LGHDT, CDR2 YNNKEL (reference sequence). The CDR3 runs 14 residues. Trimming stripped 4 bases from V and 0 bases from J, with 9 bases between. The CDR3 sequence is CASSLGEVNTEAFF. CDR3 bases: TGTGCCAGCAGCCTGGGCGAAGTGAACACTGAAGCTTTCTTT.

The J gene is TRBJ1-3, the V gene TRBV28; D gene uncertain. Trimming took 8 bases from V and 1 from J, leaving 12 bases between them. CDR3 size: 14 residues. Germline assignment: CDR1 MDHEN and CDR2 SYDVKM. DNA for the CDR3: TGTGCCAGCCTCGAGAGGAAATCTGGAAACACCATATATTTT. Translating it yields CASLERKSGNTIYF.

This sequence joins TRBV24-1 and TRBJ2-3, with 8 positions matching TRBD2. This CDR3 is 14 amino acids long. V trimming: 7 bases; J trimming: 4 bases; junction bases outside the gene matches: 6. Per the germline V gene, CDR1 is KGHDR and CDR2 is SFDVKD. CDR3 loop: CATRRGVEPDTQYF. The CDR3 nucleotides are TGTGCCACCAGGCGGGGGGTAGAGCCAGATACGCAGTATTTT.

The J gene is TRBJ1-6, the V gene TRBV7-2, with TRBD1 matching over 8 bases. Germline CDR1 is SGHTA and CDR2 is FQGNSA. V was pared by 3 bases and J by 11 bases, with 6 bases of the junction left unmatched. This CDR3 comprises 14 residues. The CDR3 region is CASSFQGAGTPLHF. The CDR3, as DNA: TGTGCCAGCAGCTTCCAGGGGGCCGGAACACCCCTCCACTTT.

The rearrangement joins TRBV4-1 to TRBJ2-7; perhaps TRBD2 as D (6 bases). CDR3 length: 18 amino acids. Germline V gene sequence: CDR1 MGHRA, CDR2 YSYEKL. Trimming removed 3 bases from V and 3 bases from J, with 24 bases in between. The CDR3 DNA is TGCGCCAGCAGCCAGGGGCGGGGCGAGAGGGGTAGATTCTACGAGCAGTACTTC. Protein product: CASSQGRGERGRFYEQYF.

The chain is built from TRBV28 and TRBJ2-1, with D perhaps TRBD1 (6 bases). The germline V and J ends were trimmed by 5 bases and 0 bases, with 14 bases remaining between them. CDR3 length: 16 amino acids. Germline CDR1 and CDR2: MDHEN and SYDVKM. The DNA of the CDR3 is TGTGCCAGCAGTGCCTCCGGGACAAACTCCTACAATGAGCAGTTCTTC. Its protein is CASSASGTNSYNEQFF.

This clone was recorded many times. The J gene is TRBJ2-2, the V gene TRBV28, with 8 bases aligning to TRBD1. Trimming took 7 bases from V and 6 from J; bases not matched to a gene: 10. Germline CDR1 MDHEN, CDR2 SYDVKM. The CDR3 runs 15 residues. CDR3 residues: CASMSGGSRAGELFF. The CDR3 DNA reads TGTGCCAGCATGTCAGGGGGCTCTCGGGCCGGGGAGCTGTTTTTT.

The chain recombines TRBV25-1 with TRBJ1-4; 7 bases align to TRBD1. CDR3 length: 14 residues. The germline CDR1 and CDR2 sequences are MGHDK and SYGVNS. V shed 2 bases and J 7 bases; nucleotides not matched to a gene: 4. The CDR3 protein is CASSERRGLEKLFF. The CDR3 DNA sequence: TGTGCCAGCAGTGAAAGGAGGGGGCTTGAAAAACTGTTTTTT.

The chain couples TRBV11-2 to TRBJ2-6, with unresolved D. V lost 5 bases to trimming and J lost 1 base, with 3 bases between them. CDR1 is SGHAT and CDR2 is FQNNGV in the germline V gene. This CDR3 comprises 13 residues. The CDR3 bases are TGTGCCAGCAGCCTATCTGGGGCCAACGTCCTGACTTTC. Its protein product is CASSLSGANVLTF.

V is TRBV2 and J is TRBJ2-7, with a tentative D call TRBD1 (6 bases). The germline V gene has CDR1 SNHLY and CDR2 FYNNEI. The V and J ends lost 8 bases and 2 bases respectively, with 19 bases between them. The CDR3 totals 15 residues. For the CDR3, the DNA is TGTGCCAGCTGCAGGGGTGCTAGTAACCCCTACGAGCAGTACTTC. It translates to CASCRGASNPYEQYF.

The CDR3 protein is CASSLIGNSGSPSYNEQFF. DNA of the CDR3: TGTGCCAGCAGCTTAATCGGAAACTCTGGTAGCCCCTCCTACAATGAGCAGTTCTTC. This rearrangement joins TRBV7-2 to TRBJ2-1, with D unclear. Between the trimmed V and J ends, which lost 2 bases and 0 bases, there was a span of 20 bases. CDR3 length: 19 amino acids. CDR1 and CDR2 (germline): SGHTA, FQGNSA. Full variable domain (missing parts from reference TRBV7-2 and TRBJ2-1): GAGVSQSPSNKVTEKGKDVELRCDPISGHTALYWYRQSLGQGLEFLIYFQGNSAPDKSGLPSDRFSAERTGGSVSTLTIQRTQQEDSAVYLCASSLIGNSGSPSYNEQFFGPGTRLTVL.

The chain carries TRBV5-1 and TRBJ2-3; the match to TRBD2 covers 11 bases. The CDR3 covers 18 residues. From germline, CDR1 is SGHRS and CDR2 YFSETQ. V lost 5 bases to trimming and J lost 2 bases; unmatched junction nucleotides: 13. CDR3 amino acids: CASSPDGLLAGDTDTQYF. Here the CDR3 DNA reads TGCGCCAGCAGTCCGGACGGTTTACTAGCGGGGGACACAGATACGCAGTATTTT.

The chain recombines TRBV12-3 or TRBV12-4 with TRBJ2-5, with D unresolved. This CDR3 has 13 amino acids. V was shortened by 3 bases and J by 0 bases, with 5 bases between the two germline ends. The CDR3 region is CASSLRYQETQYF. CDR3 in DNA: TGTGCCAGCAGTTTGAGGTACCAAGAGACCCAGTACTTC.

This sequence joins TRBV10-2 and TRBJ1-5, with TRBD1 matching 7 bases. Germline V gives CDR1 WSHSY, CDR2 SAAADI. J gave up 5 bases and V 9 bases, and 7 bases lay outside the gene matches. The CDR3 extends over 13 amino acids. The CDR3 nucleotides are TGCGCCAGTAGACAGGGAAAGGATCAGCCCCAGCATTTT. It translates to CASRQGKDQPQHF.